The next 28 T cell receptor beta chains were all read from a single sample in a study of cytomegalovirus exposure and HLA in healthy donors. Amplification used 60 Vbeta primers and 13 Jbeta primers. TCRdb's copy holds only in-frame clones and misses some; the assay was immunoSEQ multiplex PCR. Among roughly 90,000 clones, 70% to 85% were seen once, and the ten largest hold 20% to 25%. Sequencing was performed on PBMCs. Receptors were obtained from a man aged 30 to 39 in good health and CMV-seropositive.

V and J are TRBV19 and TRBJ1-5, with unresolved D. CDR1 LNHDA and CDR2 SQIVND come from the germline V gene (reference sequence). Between the trimmed V and J ends, which lost 5 bases and 3 bases, there was a span of 14 bases. The CDR3 sequence is 15 residues long. The CDR3 region is CASSHGVGNNQPQHF. Here the CDR3 DNA reads TGTGCCAGTAGTCACGGGGTTGGGAACAATCAGCCCCAGCATTTT. The whole variable domain, remainder taken from reference TRBV19 and TRBJ1-5, is DGGITQSPKYLFRKEGQNVTLSCEQNLNHDAMYWYRQDPGQGLRLIYYSQIVNDFQKGDIAEGYSVSREKKESFPLTVTSAQKNPTAFYLCASSHGVGNNQPQHFGDGTRLSIL.

V gene TRBV6-1 combines with J gene TRBJ1-2; D is unresolved. Trimming shortened V by 2 bases and J by 8 bases, and 3 bases separated the two germline ends. CDR3 length equals 10 residues. Germline CDR1 and CDR2: MNHNS and SASEGT. DNA for the CDR3: TGTGCCAGCAGTGAACAAGGCTACACCTTC. Its translation is CASSEQGYTF.

This clone came up a few times. V is TRBV2 and J is TRBJ2-1; 9 bases are a match to TRBD2. The germline V gene has CDR1 SNHLY and CDR2 FYNNEI. The CDR3 has 15 amino acids. J gave up 10 bases and V 7 bases, and 14 bases lay outside the gene matches. The CDR3 nucleotides read TGTGCCAGCATTGGCGCGGGAGGGCCGTCGGGAGAGCAGTTCTTC. It specifies CASIGAGGPSGEQFF.

This clone occurred many times. The gene calls are TRBV4-1 and TRBJ2-5; D is possibly TRBD1 (5 bases). V lost 1 base and J lost 7, with 16 bases in between. Germline CDR1 is MGHRA and CDR2 is YSYEKL. CDR3 length equals 15 residues. The CDR3 DNA is TGCGCCAGCAGCCAAGTCGCCAGGGTGGGGTCGACCCAGTACTTC. Amino acids: CASSQVARVGSTQYF.

The chain carries TRBV28 and TRBJ1-1; D remains ambiguous. CDR1 and CDR2 from the germline V gene are MDHEN and SYDVKM. Deletions cut 3 bases from V and 3 bases from J, with 8 bases between. CDR3 length: 13 amino acids. CDR3: CASSLASYTEAFF. The CDR3 bases are TGTGCCAGCAGTTTGGCCAGTTACACTGAAGCTTTCTTT.

The rearrangement joins TRBV29-1 to TRBJ2-1, with 14 bases identical to TRBD2. CDR1 is SQVTM, CDR2 ANQGSEA, per germline. The CDR3 consists of 24 residues. The V gene end was trimmed by 1 base and the J gene end by 2 bases; junction bases not matched to a gene: 25. CDR3 DNA sequence: TGCAGCGTTGAAGGCGGACTAGCGGGGGGACTCCTTCCACCAACGGCCCCTGCCTACAATGAGCAGTTCTTC. It codes for CSVEGGLAGGLLPPTAPAYNEQFF.

The genes are TRBV7-3 and TRBJ2-5; D is ambiguous. Per the germline V gene, CDR1 is SGHTA and CDR2 is FQGTGA. The CDR3 length is 15 residues. V was cut by 2 bases and J by 1 base, with 11 bases left in between. CDR3 amino acids: CASSLGPSGQETQYF. Written as DNA, the CDR3 is TGTGCCAGCAGCTTAGGTCCTTCGGGCCAAGAGACCCAGTACTTC.

The V call is TRBV5-1, the J call TRBJ2-5; TRBD1 matches at 9 bases. Trimming removed 3 bases from V and 2 bases from J; junction bases left unmatched: 2. The CDR3 consists of 14 residues. From germline, CDR1 is SGHRS and CDR2 YFSETQ. CDR3 nucleotides: TGCGCCAGCAGCTACGGGACAGGGCAAGAGACCCAGTACTTC. Translation: CASSYGTGQETQYF.

The gene calls are TRBV4-2 and TRBJ1-2; TRBD1 is a possible D gene (6 bases). CDR3 size: 14 residues. Trimming left V 1 base short and J 8 bases short, with 14 bases between. Germline values: CDR1 LGHNA, CDR2 YNFKEQ. The CDR3 region is CASSQGNRERGYTF. CDR3 in DNA: TGTGCCAGCAGCCAAGGGAACAGGGAAAGGGGCTACACCTTC.

The chain links TRBV6-6 to TRBJ1-6, with a weak D call TRBD1 (5 bases). The V gene lost 5 bases and the J gene lost 8 bases, with 10 bases spanning the gap. The CDR3 consists of 13 residues. Germline lookup yields CDR1 MNHNY and CDR2 SVGAGI (reference sequence). CDR3 amino acids: CASSKGLDSPLHF. The CDR3 DNA reads TGTGCCAGCAGTAAGGGGTTGGATTCACCCCTCCACTTT.

This clone was counted a single time. This chain joins TRBV6-5 and TRBJ2-7; D remains unclear. Per germline, CDR1 MNHEY and CDR2 SVGAGI. The CDR3 is made up of 13 amino acids. The germline V and J ends were trimmed by 5 bases and 0 bases, with 8 bases remaining between them. DNA for the CDR3: TGTGCCAGCAGTCCTGACAACTCCTACGAGCAGTACTTC. Protein product: CASSPDNSYEQYF.

The table lists this clone with a count of one. The CDR3 loop is CASGRRGESYTF. The CDR3 DNA reads as TGTGCCAGCGGTCGGAGAGGTGAAAGCTACACCTTC. This sequence joins TRBV2 and TRBJ1-2; the D is unclear. Between the trimmed V and J ends, which lost 8 bases and 9 bases, there was a span of 16 bases. The CDR3 covers 12 residues. CDR1 and CDR2 (germline): SNHLY, FYNNEI.

This clone was observed a few times. CDR3 protein: CASMGGLGQPQHF. The CDR3 DNA reads as TGTGCCAGTATGGGGGGGCTGGGTCAGCCCCAGCATTTT. The chain couples TRBV19 to TRBJ1-5, with TRBD1 as a possible D gene (6 bases). Germline values: CDR1 LNHDA, CDR2 SQIVND (reference sequence). V was trimmed by 7 bases and J by 6 bases, leaving 13 bases between them. CDR3 length: 13 residues. Supplemented by reference TRBV19 and TRBJ1-5, the full variable domain reads DGGITQSPKYLFRKEGQNVTLSCEQNLNHDAMYWYRQDPGQGLRLIYYSQIVNDFQKGDIAEGYSVSREKKESFPLTVTSAQKNPTAFYLCASMGGLGQPQHFGDGTRLSIL.

CDR3 residues: CASVRNTEAFF. CDR3 nucleotide sequence: TGTGCCAGCGTCAGGAACACTGAAGCTTTCTTT. The rearrangement joins TRBV13 to TRBJ1-1; no clear D gene. The CDR3 runs 11 residues. V lost 8 bases and J lost 1, with 5 bases in between. From germline, CDR1 is PRHDT and CDR2 FYEKMQ (reference sequence). Full variable domain (rest looked up from reference TRBV13 and TRBJ1-1): AAGVIQSPRHLIKEKRETATLKCYPIPRHDTVYWYQQGPGQDPQFLISFYEKMQSDKGSIPDRFSAQQFSDYHSELNMSSLELGDSALYFCASVRNTEAFFGQGTRLTVV.

This clone was seen more than once but under ten times. The chain is built from TRBV18 and TRBJ2-3; D unclear. Trimming removed 6 bases from V and 2 bases from J, with 15 bases in between. The CDR3 totals 15 residues. Germline V CDR1 and CDR2: KGHSH, LQKENI. CDR3 bases: TGTGCCAGCTCCCCCGCTAGTCCCATCACAGATACGCAGTATTTT. This translates into CASSPASPITDTQYF.

This chain connects TRBV29-1 to TRBJ2-5; the D gene is possibly TRBD2 (5 bases). The CDR3 is made up of 12 amino acids. The V gene lost 4 bases and the J gene lost 4 bases, with 10 bases spanning the gap. Germline V gives CDR1 SQVTM, CDR2 ANQGSEA. CDR3 coding DNA: TGCAGCGTTGTGGGTGGAGGAGAGACCCAGTACTTC. Translated: CSVVGGGETQYF. Drawing the rest from reference TRBV29-1 and TRBJ2-5, the complete variable domain is SAVISQKPSRDICQRGTSLTIQCQVDSQVTMMFWYRQQPGQSLTLIATANQGSEATYESGFVIDKFPISRPNLTFSTLTVSNMSPEDSSIYLCSVVGGGETQYFGPGTRLLVL.

This clone was counted only a few times. The chain uses TRBV10-3 and TRBJ1-1, with D tentatively TRBD1 (5 bases). This CDR3 contains 13 residues. V lost 0 bases and J lost 3, with 5 bases in between. From germline, CDR1 is ENHRY and CDR2 SYGVKD. The CDR3 region is CAISESGDTEAFF. For the CDR3, the DNA is TGTGCCATCAGTGAGTCAGGGGACACTGAAGCTTTCTTT.

The chain is built from TRBV5-1 and TRBJ1-3, with 9 bases aligning to TRBD1. The CDR3 runs to 14 residues. Germline CDR1 SGHRS, CDR2 YFSETQ. The V segment lost 4 bases and the J segment 10 bases; nucleotides outside the gene matches: 9. CDR3 loop: CASSATGGSKTIYF. For the CDR3, the DNA is TGCGCCAGCAGCGCCACAGGGGGCTCAAAGACCATATATTTT.

This clone was found a few times. The V call is TRBV10-2, the J call TRBJ2-7; the match to TRBD2 covers 8 bases. Germline values: CDR1 WSHSY, CDR2 SAAADI. CDR3 length equals 15 residues. The ends lost 4 bases at V and 5 bases at J; junction bases unmatched: 10. In DNA form, the CDR3 reads TGCGCCAGCAGTGGGGGGCCAGCGGGAGTGGACGAGCAGTACTTC. Translating gives CASSGGPAGVDEQYF.

The chain recombines TRBV7-2 with TRBJ2-3, with 9 bases fitting TRBD1. The CDR3 runs 14 residues. V gave up 1 base and J gave up 6 bases; unmatched junction bases: 2. Germline V CDR1 and CDR2: SGHTA, FQGNSA. For the CDR3, the DNA is TGTGCCAGCAGCTTAGGGGACAGGGCTGATACGCAGTATTTT. Translating it yields CASSLGDRADTQYF.

V gene TRBV7-9 combines with J gene TRBJ1-1; D ambiguous. The CDR3 is made up of 12 amino acids. V lost 8 bases, J lost 2 bases, and 9 bases lay in between. Looked up from germline, CDR1 is SEHNR and CDR2 is FQNEAQ (reference sequence). CDR3 amino acids: CASVQPNTEAFF. CDR3 DNA: TGTGCCAGCGTACAGCCTAACACTGAAGCTTTCTTT.

The genes are TRBV5-1 and TRBJ1-1; TRBD1 is a possible D gene (6 bases). The CDR3 spans 15 residues. Trimming shortened V by 4 bases and J by 4 bases, and 17 bases separated the two germline ends. The germline V gene encodes CDR1 SGHRS and CDR2 YFSETQ. The CDR3 spells CASSDPGTLSTEAFF. CDR3 nucleotide sequence: TGCGCCAGCAGCGACCCTGGGACATTAAGCACTGAAGCTTTCTTT.

This chain links TRBV4-2 with TRBJ1-1; TRBD1 matches at 7 bases. The CDR3 covers 16 residues. Trimming cost V 0 bases and J 0 bases; bases outside gene matches: 4. The germline V gene encodes CDR1 LGHNA and CDR2 YNFKEQ. Written as DNA, the CDR3 is TGTGCCAGCAGCCAAGATCCTAGGGGGCTGAACACTGAAGCTTTCTTT. Translation gives CASSQDPRGLNTEAFF.

The V gene is TRBV4-2, the J gene TRBJ2-7; D gene unclear. The CDR3 totals 17 residues. V shed 0 bases and J shed 4 bases, with 19 bases lying between them. Germline CDR1 LGHNA, CDR2 YNFKEQ. The CDR3 DNA sequence: TGTGCCAGCAGCCAAGATTGGCCTAGTGGTGATCGATACGAGCAGTACTTC. Encoded protein: CASSQDWPSGDRYEQYF.

This clone showed up just a few times. The CDR3 is CAIRAGGGNEQFF. Written as DNA, the CDR3 is TGTGCCATTCGAGCGGGAGGGGGGAATGAGCAGTTCTTC. The gene calls are TRBV15 and TRBJ2-1; 10 bases are shared with TRBD2. The V and J ends lost 10 bases and 7 bases, in that order; junction bases with no gene match: 7. Germline CDR1 and CDR2: LNHNV and YYDKDF (reference sequence). The CDR3 sequence is 13 residues long.

The rearrangement uses TRBV25-1 and TRBJ1-2; D remains unclear. Germline loops: CDR1 MGHDK, CDR2 SYGVNS. With 1 base removed from V and 3 bases from J, the gap between germline ends came to 18 bases. The CDR3 spans 17 residues. CDR3 sequence reads: CASSEFETGLLDYGYTF. CDR3 bases: TGTGCCAGCAGTGAATTTGAAACCGGACTTCTGGACTATGGCTACACCTTC.

V and J are TRBV9 and TRBJ2-7, with D possibly TRBD2 on 6 matching bases. The V end lost 0 bases, the J end lost 1 base, and 14 bases lay between the germline ends. The V gene's germline CDR1 is SGDLS and CDR2 YYNGEE. There are 16 residues in the CDR3. The chain's CDR3 is CASSVGNSGRSYEQYF. In nucleotides, the CDR3 is TGTGCCAGCAGCGTAGGAAATAGCGGACGATCCTACGAGCAGTACTTC.

CDR3 region: CASRGLLAVKDNEQFF. The CDR3 region has the DNA TGTGCCAGCAGGGGACTACTAGCGGTTAAAGACAATGAGCAGTTCTTC. The J gene is TRBJ2-1, the V gene TRBV25-1, with 8 bases identical to TRBD2. Losses at the gene ends were 6 bases for V and 5 bases for J; bases not matched to a gene: 12. Germline CDR1 MGHDK, CDR2 SYGVNS. The CDR3 consists of 16 residues. Full variable domain (remainder filled in from reference TRBV25-1 and TRBJ2-1): EADIYQTPRYLVIGTGKKITLECSQTMGHDKMYWYQQDPGMELHLIHYSYGVNSTEKGDLSSESTVSRIRTEHFPLTLESARPSHTSQYLCASRGLLAVKDNEQFFGPGTRLTVL.